The clone carrying this T cell receptor beta chain was detected many times. The data are from a study of T cells in Graves' hyperthyroidism and ophthalmopathy. Study as a whole: Sampling of peripheral blood happened at initial diagnosis, prior to any treatment.

The ends were cut back, 7 bases at V and 5 bases at J, with 11 bases in the middle. The CDR3 has 12 amino acids. What was amplified from RNA transcripts were TCR beta CDR3 regions. The TCR CDR3 first-round RT-PCR relied on the HTBI primer set. From the multiplex PCR reads, TCRdb called clonotypes with MiXCR, one entry per CDR3 protein. The sample includes hundreds of thousands of distinct CDR3 sequences, roughly 15% of them seen just once. Clinical symptoms, serum thyroxine and TRAb, thyroid ultrasound and orbital computed tomography were used for the diagnoses. The source of this sequence is a man aged 18-30 years with Graves' ophthalmopathy. The source material was blood. V and J are TRBV12-3 or TRBV12-4 and TRBJ1-2; weak D call: TRBD1 (5 bases). The CDR3 loop reads CASNWGSYGYTF. The CDR3 DNA sequence: TGTGCCAGCAACTGGGGGAGTTATGGCTACACCTTC.